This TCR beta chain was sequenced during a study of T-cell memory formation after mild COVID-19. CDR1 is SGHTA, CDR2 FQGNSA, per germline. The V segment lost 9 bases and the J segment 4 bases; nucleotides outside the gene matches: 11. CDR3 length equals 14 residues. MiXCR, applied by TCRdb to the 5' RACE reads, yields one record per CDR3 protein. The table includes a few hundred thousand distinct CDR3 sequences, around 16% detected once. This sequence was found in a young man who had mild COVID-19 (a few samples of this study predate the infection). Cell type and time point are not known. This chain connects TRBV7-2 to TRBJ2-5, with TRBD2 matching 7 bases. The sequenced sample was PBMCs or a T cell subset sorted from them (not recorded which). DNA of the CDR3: TGTGCCAGAAGCAAGACCGGGACTATAGAGACCCAGTACTTC. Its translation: CARSKTGTIETQYF. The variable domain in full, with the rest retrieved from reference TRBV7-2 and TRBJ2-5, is GAGVSQSPSNKVTEKGKDVELRCDPISGHTALYWYRQSLGQGLEFLIYFQGNSAPDKSGLPSDRFSAERTGGSVSTLTIQRTQQEDSAVYLCARSKTGTIETQYFGPGTRLLVL.